This T cell receptor beta chain was captured in a study of OX40 agonist ivuxolimab in advanced cancers. Study background: Ivuxolimab, which is an agonistic anti-OX40 (CD134) antibody, was administered to the patients. Study conclusions and caveats: Average numbers of expanded clones were greater in CD8+ T cells than in CD4+. With doses of 0.1 to 3.0 mg/kg, CD4+ and CD8+ blood T cells had undergone clonal expansion by week 6.

Using immunoSEQ multiplex PCR, the repertoire was profiled, and TCRdb retains in-frame clones only, with some absent. The sample consists of 65,000 to 95,000 clones, 75% to 95% of them appearing once. About this clone itself: Its antigen is unidentified.

The V end lost 8 bases, the J end lost 3 bases, and 13 bases lay between the germline ends. The germline CDR1 and CDR2 sequences are MDHEN and SYDVKM. This CDR3 comprises 14 residues. This rearrangement joins TRBV28 to TRBJ2-2, with D perhaps matching TRBD2 (6 bases). The source was CD4+ or CD8+ T cells sorted from blood, collected in a trial of the OX40 agonist ivuxolimab. The receptor was isolated from an adult with an advanced solid tumor such as melanoma, head and neck, liver or kidney cancer. The CDR3 region is CASALAEYTGELFF. In DNA, the CDR3 is TGTGCCAGCGCGTTAGCGGAGTACACCGGGGAGCTGTTTTTT.